This passage covers 25 T cell receptor beta chains from one sample sequenced in a study of shared clonotypes between healthy human individuals. Sequencing used immunoSEQ multiplex PCR; TCRdb keeps in-frame clones, though not all of them. The data contain approximately 500,000 clones, approximately 80% of them singletons. Input material: PBMCs. The receptors derive from a woman between 40 and 50 years old in good health. Some clones in this sample may be carry-over from other donors' samples.

CDR3 bases: TGTGCCAGCAGCGTAGCAGGGACGGTCACTGAAGCTTTCTTT. Translation gives CASSVAGTVTEAFF. The rearrangement links TRBV9 to TRBJ1-1; a possible D gene is TRBD1 (5 bases). V was pared by 0 bases and J by 4 bases, with 10 bases between. The CDR3 length is 14 residues. Germline CDR1 and CDR2: SGDLS and YYNGEE. Looking up the rest from reference TRBV9 and TRBJ1-1 gives the full variable domain: DSGVTQTPKHLITATGQRVTLRCSPRSGDLSVYWYQQSLDQGLQFLIQYYNGEERAKGNILERFSAQQFPDLHSELNLSSLELGDSALYFCASSVAGTVTEAFFGQGTRLTVV.

The chain employs TRBV6-1 and TRBJ1-5, with D perhaps TRBD1 (6 bases). The V gene lost 8 bases and the J gene lost 3 bases, with 11 bases spanning the gap. The germline gives CDR1 MNHNS, CDR2 SASEGT. This CDR3 comprises 13 residues. CDR3 amino acids: CASGRQVNQPQHF. The CDR3 region has the DNA TGTGCCAGCGGAAGACAGGTCAATCAGCCCCAGCATTTT.

This clone was seen a single time. The CDR3 reads CASSTDRGKQFF. As DNA, the CDR3 is TGTGCCAGCAGCACGGACAGGGGAAAGCAGTTCTTC. The V gene is TRBV7-9, the J gene TRBJ2-1; 9 positions agree with TRBD1. V gave up 5 bases and J gave up 11 bases; unmatched junction bases: 4. The germline CDR1 and CDR2 sequences are SEHNR and FQNEAQ (reference sequence). The CDR3 loop spans 12 amino acids.

The chain uses TRBV5-4 and TRBJ2-5; 9 nucleotides align to TRBD2. Germline CDR1 reads SGHNT; CDR2 reads YYREEE (reference sequence). V lost 5 bases, J lost 2 bases, and 4 bases stayed unmatched. This CDR3 is 14 amino acids long. The CDR3 sequence: CASSRTSVQETQYF. The CDR3, as DNA: TGTGCCAGCAGTAGGACTAGCGTACAAGAGACCCAGTACTTC.

The chain joins TRBV29-1 to TRBJ1-1; D is uncertain. V was pared by 3 bases and J by 1 base, with 9 bases between. The length of the CDR3 is 13 residues. Germline CDR1 is SQVTM and CDR2 is ANQGSEA. The CDR3 region has the DNA TGCAGCGTTGATCCTACGGAGAACACTGAAGCTTTCTTT. Translating it yields CSVDPTENTEAFF.

The rearrangement links TRBV29-1 to TRBJ2-5; D is uncertain. This CDR3 is built from 11 residues. Germline V lookup: CDR1 SQVTM, CDR2 ANQGSEA. V was cut by 7 bases and J by 2 bases, with 8 bases left in between. For the CDR3, the DNA is TGCAGCGCCTCCCCACAAGAGACCCAGTACTTC. It encodes CSASPQETQYF.

This clone has a handful of counts. The V call is TRBV2, the J call TRBJ1-2; 7 bases align to TRBD1. The germline V gene has CDR1 SNHLY and CDR2 FYNNEI. The CDR3 is 14 residues long. The J segment lost 7 bases and the V segment lost 7 bases, leaving 12 bases of the junction unmatched. The CDR3 reads CASTTGDRAGGYTF. Here the CDR3 DNA reads TGTGCCAGCACCACAGGGGACCGCGCGGGTGGCTACACCTTC.

This clone was detected only a few times. The CDR3 sequence is CASSLLDTIYF. The CDR3 DNA reads as TGTGCCAGCAGCCTATTGGACACCATATATTTT. This chain connects TRBV14 to TRBJ1-3; D remains ambiguous. CDR1 is SGHDN and CDR2 is FVKESK in the germline V gene. Trimming pared 4 bases from V and 8 bases from J, leaving 6 bases between. The CDR3 sequence is 11 residues long.

This chain joins TRBV27 and TRBJ2-7, with unresolved D. The germline V and J ends were trimmed by 5 bases and 3 bases, with 14 bases remaining between them. Germline V CDR1 and CDR2: MNHEY, SMNVEV (reference sequence). The CDR3 is made up of 14 amino acids. CDR3 nucleotide sequence: TGTGCCAGCAGTCCTACCCCCTGGTACTACGAGCAGTACTTC. Translated: CASSPTPWYYEQYF.

This clone has a single count. J is TRBJ2-1 and V is TRBV2; 10 nucleotides align to TRBD2. CDR3 size: 13 residues. V dropped 7 bases and J dropped 7; count of bases not matched to a gene: 4. Germline V CDR1 and CDR2: SNHLY, FYNNEI. The CDR3 loop reads CASNLLAGNEQFF. In DNA, the CDR3 is TGTGCCAGCAACTTACTAGCGGGAAATGAGCAGTTCTTC.

V usage is TRBV18 and J usage is TRBJ2-5, with 13 bases identical to TRBD2. Germline lookup yields CDR1 KGHSH and CDR2 LQKENI. The CDR3 covers 16 residues. Trimming at V came to 0 bases and at J to 7 bases, leaving 5 bases not matched to a gene. CDR3 coding DNA: TGTGCCAGCTCACCACCGGGACTAGCGGGATTAGGGACCCAGTACTTC. Translating it yields CASSPPGLAGLGTQYF. Full variable domain (rest looked up from reference TRBV18 and TRBJ2-5): NAGVMQNPRHLVRRRGQEARLRCSPMKGHSHVYWYRQLPEEGLKFMVYLQKENIIDESGMPKERFSAEFPKEGPSILRIQQVVRGDSAAYFCASSPPGLAGLGTQYFGPGTRLLVL.

The CDR3 DNA is TGTGCCAGCAGCTTAATGGTGGGCCAAGAGACCCAGTACTTC. It specifies CASSLMVGQETQYF. The V call is TRBV7-2, the J call TRBJ2-5, with D hard to call. The germline V and J ends were trimmed by 2 bases and 1 base, with 8 bases remaining between them. CDR1 and CDR2 (germline): SGHTA, FQGNSA. CDR3 size: 14 residues.

This chain links TRBV2 with TRBJ2-2, with a tentative D call TRBD2 (6 bases). The germline V gene has CDR1 SNHLY and CDR2 FYNNEI. This CDR3 is built from 14 residues. V was cut by 7 bases and J by 4 bases, with 13 bases left in between. CDR3 in amino acids: CASTGDSPTGELFF. The CDR3 DNA is TGTGCCAGCACCGGGGACTCTCCCACCGGGGAGCTGTTTTTT.

The chain recombines TRBV19 with TRBJ2-1; D ambiguous. The ends were cut back, 3 bases at V and 7 bases at J, with 7 bases in the middle. Germline CDR1 is LNHDA and CDR2 is SQIVND (reference sequence). The CDR3 is made up of 12 amino acids. CDR3 nucleotides: TGTGCCAGTAGTATGACCTTTAATGAGCAGTTCTTC. It codes for CASSMTFNEQFF.

The chain recombines TRBV5-5 with TRBJ1-4, with D unresolved. The CDR3 has 13 residues. Trimming took off 4 bases at V and 7 bases at J, with 11 bases between the two ends. CDR1 is SGHKS, CDR2 YYEKEE, per germline (reference sequence). The CDR3 reads CASSTGMTEKLFF. The CDR3 bases are TGTGCCAGCAGCACGGGGATGACTGAAAAACTGTTTTTT.

The chain links TRBV7-9 to TRBJ2-2, with D perhaps TRBD1 (6 bases). This CDR3 has 18 amino acids. V was shortened by 3 bases and J by 5 bases, with 22 bases between the two germline ends. CDR1 is SEHNR and CDR2 is FQNEAQ in the germline V gene (reference sequence). CDR3 nucleotides: TGTGCCAGCAGCTTGTGGACAGAAGGGTGGGTAAGAACCGGGGAGCTGTTTTTT. This translates into CASSLWTEGWVRTGELFF.

The chain joins TRBV7-8 to TRBJ1-1; D is possibly TRBD1 (6 bases). The CDR3 contains 13 residues. V lost 3 bases and J lost 5, with 10 bases in between. Per the germline V gene, CDR1 is SGHVS and CDR2 is FQNEAQ. CDR3 nucleotide sequence: TGTGCCAGCAGCTTGGGGGGGCAAACTGAAGCTTTCTTT. Its translation: CASSLGGQTEAFF.

The genes are TRBV19 and TRBJ2-1; 8 bases line up with TRBD1. The germline gives CDR1 LNHDA, CDR2 SQIVND (reference sequence). J lost 8 bases, V lost 2 bases, and 14 bases had no gene match. This CDR3 spans 17 amino acids. The CDR3 DNA sequence: TGTGCCAGTAGTATACAGGCTTGGGGGCAGGGGGCTTATGAGCAGTTCTTC. It is translated as CASSIQAWGQGAYEQFF.

This chain links TRBV19 with TRBJ2-7; 7 bases are shared with TRBD1. The length of the CDR3 is 14 residues. V lost 1 base to trimming and J lost 2 bases; unmatched junction nucleotides: 2. Germline CDR1 and CDR2: LNHDA and SQIVND (reference sequence). CDR3 sequence (DNA): TGTGCCAGTAGTATAGGCACAGGGGCCTACGAGCAGTACTTC. Its translation: CASSIGTGAYEQYF.

This clone was recorded a few times. The chain links TRBV5-4 to TRBJ2-3; 7 nucleotides line up with TRBD1. Germline-derived CDR1 and CDR2 are SGHNT and YYREEE (reference sequence). This CDR3 is 14 amino acids long. The V gene end was trimmed by 2 bases and the J gene end by 6 bases; junction bases not matched to a gene: 6. This CDR3 reads CASSLRQGSDTQYF. As DNA, the CDR3 is TGTGCCAGCAGCTTAAGACAGGGTTCCGATACGCAGTATTTT. The full variable domain, completed using reference TRBV5-4 and TRBJ2-3, is ETGVTQSPTHLIKTRGQQVTLRCSSQSGHNTVSWYQQALGQGPQFIFQYYREEENGRGNFPPRFSGLQFPNYSSELNVNALELDDSALYLCASSLRQGSDTQYFGPGTRLTVL.

In this sample, this clone turned up a few times. This chain joins TRBV11-2 and TRBJ2-5, with D unresolved. Trimming removed 2 bases from V and 0 bases from J, with 7 bases in between. Germline CDR1 reads SGHAT; CDR2 reads FQNNGV. CDR3 length equals 14 residues. For the CDR3, the DNA is TGTGCCAGCAGCTTAAGGTGGAACCAAGAGACCCAGTACTTC. Translating it yields CASSLRWNQETQYF.

V is TRBV28 and J is TRBJ1-5; D remains unclear. V gave up 4 bases and J gave up 1 base, with 11 bases separating them. The CDR3 consists of 15 residues. Germline lookup yields CDR1 MDHEN and CDR2 SYDVKM. CDR3 nucleotide sequence: TGTGCCAGCAGTTGGGCCTTGGCGAGCAATCAGCCCCAGCATTTT. It yields the protein CASSWALASNQPQHF.

V usage is TRBV18 and J usage is TRBJ2-1, with TRBD1 matching 7 bases. The CDR3 is 13 amino acids. From germline, CDR1 is KGHSH and CDR2 LQKENI. The V and J ends lost 10 bases and 0 bases, in that order; junction bases with no gene match: 3. The CDR3 is CATTGSSYNEQFF. The CDR3 coding sequence is TGTGCCACGACAGGGAGCTCCTACAATGAGCAGTTCTTC.

This chain connects TRBV5-1 to TRBJ2-5; 13 nucleotides match TRBD2. From germline, CDR1 is SGHRS and CDR2 YFSETQ. The CDR3 consists of 17 residues. The V segment lost 4 bases and the J segment 1 base; nucleotides outside the gene matches: 7. This CDR3 reads CASSLILAGGLQETQYF. CDR3 in DNA: TGCGCCAGCAGCCTAATACTAGCGGGAGGGCTCCAAGAGACCCAGTACTTC.

The DNA of the CDR3 is TGTGCCAGCAGCTTAGTTAGCCTCCAACGCAATGAGCAGTTCTTC. Protein: CASSLVSLQRNEQFF. The chain recombines TRBV7-9 with TRBJ2-1; D ambiguous. The length of the CDR3 is 15 residues. V dropped 1 base and J dropped 6 bases, with 13 bases sitting between them. Germline V gene sequence: CDR1 SEHNR, CDR2 FQNEAQ (reference sequence).